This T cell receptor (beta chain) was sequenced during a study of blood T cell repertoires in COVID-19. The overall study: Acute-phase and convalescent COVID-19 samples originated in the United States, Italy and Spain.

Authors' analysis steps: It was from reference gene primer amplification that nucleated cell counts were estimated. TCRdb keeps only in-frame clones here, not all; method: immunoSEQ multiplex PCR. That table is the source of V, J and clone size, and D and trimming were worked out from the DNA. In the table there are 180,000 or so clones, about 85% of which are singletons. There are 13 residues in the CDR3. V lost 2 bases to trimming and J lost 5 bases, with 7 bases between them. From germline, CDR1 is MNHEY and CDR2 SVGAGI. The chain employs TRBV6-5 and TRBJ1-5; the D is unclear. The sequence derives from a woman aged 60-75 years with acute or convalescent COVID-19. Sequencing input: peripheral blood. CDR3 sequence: CASSYAVHQPQHF. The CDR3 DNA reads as TGTGCCAGCAGTTACGCAGTGCATCAGCCCCAGCATTTT.